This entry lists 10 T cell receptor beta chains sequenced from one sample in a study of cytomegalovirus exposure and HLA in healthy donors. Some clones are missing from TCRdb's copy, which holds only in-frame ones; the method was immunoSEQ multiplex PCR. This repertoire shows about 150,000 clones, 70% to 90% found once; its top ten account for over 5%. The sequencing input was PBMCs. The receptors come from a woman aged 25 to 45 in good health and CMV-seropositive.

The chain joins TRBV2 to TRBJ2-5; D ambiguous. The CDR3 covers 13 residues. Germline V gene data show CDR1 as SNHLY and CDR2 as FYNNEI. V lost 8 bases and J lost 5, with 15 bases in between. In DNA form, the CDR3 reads TGTGCCAGCCAGGTCCTTGCAAGGGAGACCCAGTACTTC. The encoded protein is CASQVLARETQYF.

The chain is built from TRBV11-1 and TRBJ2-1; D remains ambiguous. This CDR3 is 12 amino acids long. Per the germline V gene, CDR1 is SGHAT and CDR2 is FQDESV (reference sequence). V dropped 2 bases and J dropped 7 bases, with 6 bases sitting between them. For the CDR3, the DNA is TGTGCCAGCAGCTTATCTGTAAATGAGCAGTTCTTC. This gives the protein CASSLSVNEQFF.

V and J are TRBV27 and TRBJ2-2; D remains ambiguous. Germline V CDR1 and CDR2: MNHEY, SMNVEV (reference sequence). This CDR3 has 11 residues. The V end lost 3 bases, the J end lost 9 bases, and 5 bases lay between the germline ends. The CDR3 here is CASSFGRELFF. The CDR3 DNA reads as TGTGCCAGCAGTTTTGGGCGGGAGCTGTTTTTT.

This chain's CDR3 is CASSGAELITDTQYF. As DNA, the CDR3 is TGTGCCAGCAGTGGAGCGGAGCTTATCACAGATACGCAGTATTTT. The chain has TRBV2 and TRBJ2-3; possibly TRBD2 for D (5 bases). Trimming shortened V by 4 bases and J by 2 bases, and 13 bases separated the two germline ends. The CDR3 has 15 residues. The germline V gene has CDR1 SNHLY and CDR2 FYNNEI.

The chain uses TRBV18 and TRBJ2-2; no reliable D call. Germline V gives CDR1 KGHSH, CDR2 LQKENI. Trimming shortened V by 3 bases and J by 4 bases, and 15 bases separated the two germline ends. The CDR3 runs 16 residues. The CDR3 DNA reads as TGTGCCAGCTCACCCATCAAGTTGCGGTTCACCGGGGAGCTGTTTTTT. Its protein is CASSPIKLRFTGELFF.

The chain's CDR3 is CASSLDWGGTNSPLHF. As DNA, the CDR3 is TGCGCCAGCAGCTTGGATTGGGGGGGGACGAATTCACCCCTCCACTTT. The chain is built from TRBV5-1 and TRBJ1-6; tentative D call: TRBD1 (5 bases). V lost 0 bases and J lost 7, with 14 bases in between. Germline lookup yields CDR1 SGHRS and CDR2 YFSETQ. The CDR3 extends over 16 amino acids.

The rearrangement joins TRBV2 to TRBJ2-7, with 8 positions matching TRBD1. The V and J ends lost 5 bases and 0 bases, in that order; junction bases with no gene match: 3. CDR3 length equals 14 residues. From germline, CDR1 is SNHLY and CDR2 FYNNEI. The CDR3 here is CASSSGTGSYEQYF. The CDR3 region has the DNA TGTGCCAGCAGTTCCGGGACAGGCTCCTACGAGCAGTACTTC. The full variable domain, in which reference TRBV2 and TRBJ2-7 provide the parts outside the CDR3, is EPEVTQTPSHQVTQMGQEVILRCVPISNHLYFYWYRQILGQKVEFLVSFYNNEISEKSEIFDDQFSVERPDGSNFTLKIRSTKLEDSAMYFCASSSGTGSYEQYFGPGTRLTVT.

The CDR3 nucleotides read TGTGCCAGCAGCTATAGCGGGGGCCGTTACAATGAGCAGTTCTTC. This encodes CASSYSGGRYNEQFF. The V call is TRBV14, the J call TRBJ2-1, with TRBD2 identical over 9 bases. Trimming at V came to 5 bases and at J to 4 bases, leaving 6 bases not matched to a gene. The CDR3 covers 15 residues. CDR1 and CDR2 (germline): SGHDN, FVKESK.

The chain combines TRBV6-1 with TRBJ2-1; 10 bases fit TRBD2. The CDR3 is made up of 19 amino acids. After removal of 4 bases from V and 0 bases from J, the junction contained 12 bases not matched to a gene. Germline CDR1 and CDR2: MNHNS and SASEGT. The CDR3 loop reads CASSGEREGPTSSYNEQFF. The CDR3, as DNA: TGTGCCAGCAGTGGAGAGCGGGAGGGCCCGACCAGCTCCTACAATGAGCAGTTCTTC.

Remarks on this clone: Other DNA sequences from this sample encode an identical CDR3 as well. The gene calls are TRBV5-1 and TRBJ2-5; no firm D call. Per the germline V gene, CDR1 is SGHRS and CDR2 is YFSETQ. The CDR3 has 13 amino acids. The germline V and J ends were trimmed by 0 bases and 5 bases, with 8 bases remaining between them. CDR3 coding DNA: TGCGCCAGCAGCTTGGGAGTAGCCGAGACCCAGTACTTC. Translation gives CASSLGVAETQYF.